Ten or more counts support the clone carrying this TCR beta chain. As yet, its antigen is unknown. Individually, cDNA molecules had unique molecular identifiers attached to them. TCRdb recomputed calls from the 5' RACE reads with MiXCR, one row per CDR3 protein. The table records roughly 42,000 distinct CDR3 sequences, 9% to 15% of them present only once. The data belong to a study of early T cells in non-severe SARS-CoV-2 infection. Study background: Sequencing used unsorted whole-blood bulk RNA, so chains lack pairing. General study results and limits: A preference for anti-spike CD8 responses marked VDJdb matching, which missed private and CD4 specificities.

The V gene's germline CDR1 is SGDLS and CDR2 YYNGEE. This CDR3 is 17 amino acids long. The germline V and J ends were trimmed by 4 bases and 2 bases, with 19 bases remaining between them. Sequenced: whole blood. This TCR was sampled from an adult who was a healthcare worker with PCR-confirmed SARS-CoV-2 infection or an uninfected control (not recorded which). J is TRBJ2-1 and V is TRBV9; D possibly matches TRBD1 or TRBD2 (5 bases each). The CDR3 region is CASSFSGTLKTYNEQFF. The CDR3 region has the DNA TGTGCCAGCAGCTTCTCCGGGACGCTAAAGACCTACAATGAGCAGTTCTTC.